Listed here are 18 T cell receptor beta chains from one sample, sequenced in a study of identical twins. TCRdb independently ran MiXCR on the 5' RACE reads; one entry per CDR3 protein. The sample records hundreds of thousands of distinct CDR3 sequences, roughly 18% being singletons. Separately, the same data were catalogued under a study of T cells expressing NK-cell markers.

The sequenced sample consisted of PBMCs. Receptors originate from a woman aged 18-29 years in good health.

The J gene is TRBJ2-7, the V gene TRBV18, with TRBD1 as a possible D gene (5 bases). This CDR3 has 14 amino acids. Between the trimmed V and J ends, which lost 2 bases and 5 bases, there was a span of 13 bases. Germline V gene sequence: CDR1 KGHSH, CDR2 LQKENI. CDR3 residues: CASSPIGQNNEQYF. In nucleotides, the CDR3 is TGTGCCAGCTCACCAATAGGACAAAATAACGAGCAGTACTTC.

DNA of the CDR3: TGTGCCAGCAGCTTCTCAGGGCTAGCGGGAGGAGAGACCCAGTACTTC. Translating gives CASSFSGLAGGETQYF. V is TRBV5-5 and J is TRBJ2-5; 11 bases line up with TRBD2. Per germline, CDR1 SGHKS and CDR2 YYEKEE (reference sequence). Germline trimming cut 2 bases from V and 4 bases from J; bases unmatched to any gene: 7. The CDR3 loop spans 16 amino acids.

This clonotype was observed a few times. CDR3 DNA sequence: TGTGCCAGCAGCCGGGGACAGTTCCTCTACGAGCAGTACTTC. Protein sequence: CASSRGQFLYEQYF. This sequence joins TRBV6-1 and TRBJ2-7, with 7 nucleotides matching TRBD1. The germline gives CDR1 MNHNS, CDR2 SASEGT. This CDR3 spans 14 amino acids. V was clipped by 6 bases and J by 3 bases; unmatched bases: 8.

The chain is built from TRBV20-1 and TRBJ2-5; either TRBD1 or TRBD2 may supply D (5 bases each). CDR1 is DFQATT and CDR2 is SNEGSKA in the germline V gene (reference sequence). The V end was cut by 3 bases, the J end by 5 bases, with 13 bases between. This CDR3 has 13 residues. The CDR3 region is CSASRGVGETQYF. The DNA of the CDR3 is TGCAGTGCTAGTCGAGGGGTAGGGGAGACCCAGTACTTC.

This clonotype was found a few times. V usage is TRBV6-2 or TRBV6-3 and J usage is TRBJ2-1; TRBD2 aligns across 9 bases. V shed 7 bases and J 4 bases; nucleotides not matched to a gene: 8. This CDR3 spans 15 amino acids. CDR1 and CDR2 (germline): MNHEY, SVGEGT. CDR3 amino acids: CASKIGLAGYNEQFF. CDR3 nucleotide sequence: TGTGCCAGCAAGATCGGCCTAGCGGGGTACAATGAGCAGTTCTTC.

The chain recombines TRBV9 with TRBJ2-7, with 9 bases fitting TRBD1. The CDR3 spans 13 residues. Trimming at V came to 1 base and at J to 5 bases, leaving 1 base not matched to a gene. Looked up from germline, CDR1 is SGDLS and CDR2 is YYNGEE. The CDR3 sequence is CASSVRTGDEQYF. CDR3 nucleotide sequence: TGTGCCAGCAGCGTAAGGACAGGGGACGAGCAGTACTTC. The full variable domain, completed using reference TRBV9 and TRBJ2-7, is DSGVTQTPKHLITATGQRVTLRCSPRSGDLSVYWYQQSLDQGLQFLIQYYNGEERAKGNILERFSAQQFPDLHSELNLSSLELGDSALYFCASSVRTGDEQYFGPGTRLTVT.

This sequence joins TRBV5-1 and TRBJ2-7; possible D gene TRBD1, 6 bases. CDR1 SGHRS and CDR2 YFSETQ come from the germline V gene. CDR3 length: 13 residues. The V end lost 0 bases, the J end lost 5 bases, and 9 bases lay between the germline ends. CDR3 coding DNA: TGCGCCAGCAGCTTGGTACAGGGTAACGAGCAGTACTTC. Its translation: CASSLVQGNEQYF. The variable domain in full, completed from reference TRBV5-1 and TRBJ2-7, reads KAGVTQTPRYLIKTRGQQVTLSCSPISGHRSVSWYQQTPGQGLQFLFEYFSETQRNKGNFPGRFSGRQFSNSRSEMNVSTLELGDSALYLCASSLVQGNEQYFGPGTRLTVT.

This rearrangement joins TRBV10-3 to TRBJ2-2, with TRBD1 matching over 10 bases. CDR1 is ENHRY and CDR2 is SYGVKD in the germline V gene. CDR3 length: 14 residues. V shed 6 bases and J 5 bases; nucleotides not matched to a gene: 3. CDR3: CAISRDRGTGELFF. In DNA form, the CDR3 reads TGTGCCATCAGCCGGGACAGGGGAACCGGGGAGCTGTTTTTT.

In this sample, this clonotype turned up a few times. The J gene is TRBJ2-1, the V gene TRBV4-3, with 12 bases aligning to TRBD2. Germline-derived CDR1 and CDR2 are LGHNA and YSLEER. This CDR3 is built from 18 residues. The J segment lost 9 bases and the V segment lost 0 bases, leaving 12 bases of the junction unmatched. This CDR3 is CASSQDWLASGRAGEQFF. The CDR3, as DNA: TGCGCCAGCAGCCAAGACTGGCTTGCTAGCGGGAGGGCCGGTGAGCAGTTCTTC.

V and J are TRBV29-1 and TRBJ2-1; D may match TRBD1 or TRBD2 (5 bases each). The germline CDR1 and CDR2 sequences are SQVTM and ANQGSEA. The length of the CDR3 is 14 residues. V lost 8 bases and J lost 0, with 14 bases in between. CDR3 nucleotide sequence: TGCAGCTATCAGAGGGGATTCTCCTACAATGAGCAGTTCTTC. Its translation: CSYQRGFSYNEQFF.

The chain has TRBV7-2 and TRBJ2-7, with TRBD2 matching 11 bases. The germline V gene has CDR1 SGHTA and CDR2 FQGNSA. The trim removed 5 bases at V and 6 bases at J, leaving 6 bases unmatched. This CDR3 has 14 amino acids. The CDR3 DNA is TGTGCCAGCAGCCGGGGACTAGCGGTCCCCGAGCAGTACTTC. Residues: CASSRGLAVPEQYF.

A note on this clonotype: The junction differs from germline at one of its ends, possibly a read error. This rearrangement joins TRBV2 to TRBJ1-4; D gene ambiguous. The CDR3 covers 11 residues. Per germline, CDR1 SNHLY and CDR2 FYNNEI. CDR3 region: CASKGNEELFF. The CDR3 DNA is TGTGCCAGCAAGGGTAATGAAGAACTGTTTTTT.

The rearrangement joins TRBV20-1 to TRBJ2-7; TRBD1 matches at 9 bases. The CDR3 length is 15 residues. The germline V gene has CDR1 DFQATT and CDR2 SNEGSKA (reference sequence). Trimming removed 1 base from V and 2 bases from J; junction bases left unmatched: 6. CDR3 in amino acids: CSARAADRGTYEQYF. For the CDR3, the DNA is TGCAGTGCTAGAGCGGCGGACAGGGGTACCTACGAGCAGTACTTC.

This chain connects TRBV7-9 to TRBJ2-5; D is possibly TRBD1 (5 bases). This CDR3 contains 15 residues. Per germline, CDR1 SEHNR and CDR2 FQNEAQ (reference sequence). Trimming left V 5 bases short and J 2 bases short, with 15 bases between. CDR3 loop: CASSTYLGQQETQYF. In DNA form, the CDR3 reads TGTGCCAGCAGCACATATTTGGGGCAACAAGAGACCCAGTACTTC.

This clonotype was counted at least ten times. The chain employs TRBV4-1 and TRBJ2-1; the D is unclear. CDR1 is MGHRA, CDR2 YSYEKL, per germline. CDR3 length equals 12 residues. Trimming cost V 3 bases and J 7 bases, with 7 bases left between them. CDR3 loop: CASSHVGNEQFF. The DNA for the CDR3 is TGCGCCAGCAGCCATGTAGGGAATGAGCAGTTCTTC.

This chain connects TRBV18 to TRBJ1-1; no clear D gene. From germline, CDR1 is KGHSH and CDR2 LQKENI. This CDR3 has 11 amino acids. The germline V and J ends were trimmed by 2 bases and 10 bases, with 8 bases remaining between them. CDR3 sequence (DNA): TGTGCCAGCTCACCAGGGGTGGGAGCTTTCTTT. Its protein is CASSPGVGAFF. The full variable domain, rest sourced from reference TRBV18 and TRBJ1-1, is NAGVMQNPRHLVRRRGQEARLRCSPMKGHSHVYWYRQLPEEGLKFMVYLQKENIIDESGMPKERFSAEFPKEGPSILRIQQVVRGDSAAYFCASSPGVGAFFGQGTRLTVV.

CDR3: CASSNGVNTQYF. The CDR3 region has the DNA TGTGCCAGCAGTAACGGGGTAAATACGCAGTATTTT. V gene TRBV6-5 combines with J gene TRBJ2-3; the D gene is possibly TRBD2 (5 bases). V lost 5 bases and J 7 bases, leaving 10 bases between the germline ends. The CDR3 is 12 residues long. Per the germline V gene, CDR1 is MNHEY and CDR2 is SVGAGI.

The chain couples TRBV29-1 to TRBJ2-2, with TRBD1 identical over 8 bases. The junction had 10 bases not matched to a gene; V was cut back by 6 bases and J by 7 bases. Looked up from germline, CDR1 is SQVTM and CDR2 is ANQGSEA. The CDR3 is 14 amino acids. The CDR3 sequence is CSVAQGALGGELFF. CDR3 nucleotide sequence: TGCAGCGTGGCCCAGGGGGCATTGGGCGGGGAGCTGTTTTTT.